This T cell receptor (beta chain) was captured in a study of regulatory T cells in long-lasting Graves disease. Study-wide findings and caveats: Analyses excluded thyroid tissue, covering peripheral blood alone. New patients shared more than 950 public clonotypes, and persistent patients shared more, with 2,741. Accuracy may have suffered from the small sample size.

Time point specified: persistent/refractory GD, antithyroid drugs over 5 years with positive TRAb. Following extraction of RNA from PBMCs, that RNA was used to make the TCR library. Points on this clonotype: Its target is unknown.

The germline V gene encodes CDR1 LNHNV and CDR2 YYDKDF (reference sequence). V trimming: 2 bases; J trimming: 6 bases; junction bases outside the gene matches: 5. CDR3 size: 15 residues. iRepertoire HTBI primers and Arm-PCR of CDR3 regions built TCR beta libraries. TCRdb reprocessed the multiplex PCR reads via MiXCR and lists one record per CDR3 protein. The sample has 310,000 or so distinct CDR3 sequences, around a fifth seen once; the top ten hold 25% to 35%. Sequencing used peripheral blood mononuclear cells (PBMCs), obtained when the disease was refractory, from a patient treated with antithyroid drugs. The genes are TRBV15 and TRBJ1-5; 9 bases agree with TRBD1. This receptor was taken from a female donor with Graves disease. CDR3 coding DNA: TGTGCCACCAGCAGAAGACAGGGGGTATTTCAGCCCCAGCATTTT. This codes for CATSRRQGVFQPQHF.